This T cell receptor (beta chain) emerged from a study of blood T cells in healthy people across ages. The second PCR ran roughly 7 to 12 cycles with a sample-barcoded 5' primer and J-beta primers. From the 5' RACE reads, TCRdb called clonotypes with MiXCR, one entry per CDR3 protein. The table lists roughly 900,000 distinct CDR3 sequences, roughly 43% of them singletons, with around 15% in the top ten. Germline CDR1 is SNHLY and CDR2 is FYNNEI. The CDR3 has 15 residues. V lost 7 bases and J lost 9; bases outside the gene matches: 13. Material: blood. The sequence was collected from a man aged 30 to 45 in good health. V is TRBV2 and J is TRBJ2-4, with 9 bases lining up with TRBD2. The CDR3 is CASKSLAGVSGIQYF. The CDR3 DNA reads TGTGCCAGCAAGTCATTAGCGGGGGTCTCGGGCATTCAGTACTTC.